Listed below are T cell receptor beta chains from one sample, sequenced in a study of blood T cell repertoires in COVID-19. Here immunoSEQ multiplex PCR was the method, and the copy in TCRdb shows in-frame clones only, minus some. The sample shows some 200,000 clones, roughly four fifths of them seen only once. The sample was peripheral blood. These receptors were collected from a woman aged 40 to 49 with acute or convalescent COVID-19. The conserved cysteine and the conserved F or W are not part of the CDR3 here. A D gene is named only where the DNA matches it firmly.

D gene: -
J gene: TRBJ2-1
CDR3 length: 11
V gene: TRBV3-1/TRBV3-2
CDR3 protein: ASSRQTLQAPF

D gene: TRBD1
J gene: TRBJ1-1
CDR3 length: 13
V gene: TRBV6-5
CDR3 protein: ASIPTGTGTTEAF

D gene: -
J gene: TRBJ1-5
CDR3 length: 11
V gene: TRBV6-5
CDR3 protein: ASRRTENQPQH

D gene: -
J gene: TRBJ2-1
CDR3 length: 10
V gene: TRBV4-2
CDR3 protein: ASSQGALEQF

D gene: -
J gene: TRBJ1-1
CDR3 length: 14
V gene: TRBV7-3
CDR3 protein: ASSPSGGVGNTEAF

D gene: -
J gene: TRBJ2-5
CDR3 length: 10
V gene: TRBV11-2
CDR3 protein: ASSPPGLPQY

D gene: TRBD1
J gene: TRBJ1-1
CDR3 length: 13
V gene: TRBV3-1/TRBV3-2
CDR3 protein: ASSQTGVGNTEAF

D gene: TRBD1
J gene: TRBJ1-2
CDR3 length: 11
V gene: TRBV2
CDR3 protein: ASRRDRGGGYT

D gene: -
J gene: TRBJ2-1
CDR3 length: 13
V gene: TRBV2
CDR3 protein: ASSEPGRDYNEQF

D gene: -
J gene: TRBJ1-5
CDR3 length: 14
V gene: TRBV7-2
CDR3 protein: ASSLAGLGSNQPQH

D gene: -
J gene: TRBJ1-1
CDR3 length: 14
V gene: TRBV27
CDR3 protein: ASRFFPQEPNTEAF

D gene: TRBD1
J gene: TRBJ2-5
CDR3 length: 12
V gene: TRBV11-2
CDR3 protein: ASSSRGQGETQY

D gene: -
J gene: TRBJ1-3
CDR3 length: 9
V gene: TRBV20-1
CDR3 protein: SAIAGNTIY

D gene: TRBD1
J gene: TRBJ1-1
CDR3 length: 13
V gene: TRBV19
CDR3 protein: ASKATGRWDTEAF

D gene: -
J gene: TRBJ1-2
CDR3 length: 12
V gene: TRBV7-2
CDR3 protein: ASSPGQPDDGYT

D gene: -
J gene: TRBJ2-5
CDR3 length: 11
V gene: TRBV28
CDR3 protein: ASSTGYLETQY

D gene: -
J gene: TRBJ1-4
CDR3 length: 11
V gene: TRBV15
CDR3 protein: ATSRASGEKLF

D gene: TRBD1
J gene: TRBJ1-2
CDR3 length: 13
V gene: TRBV9
CDR3 protein: ASSTWDRAGDGYT

D gene: TRBD1
J gene: TRBJ2-7
CDR3 length: 11
V gene: TRBV28
CDR3 protein: ASEENRGMGQY

D gene: TRBD1
J gene: TRBJ1-2
CDR3 length: 13
V gene: TRBV28
CDR3 protein: ASSLAGLTGVGYT

D gene: TRBD2
J gene: TRBJ2-2
CDR3 length: 14
V gene: TRBV5-1
CDR3 protein: ASSSSSGVNTGELF

D gene: TRBD1
J gene: TRBJ2-5
CDR3 length: 10
V gene: TRBV9
CDR3 protein: ASRGQGETQY

D gene: TRBD1
J gene: TRBJ1-1
CDR3 length: 11
V gene: TRBV16
CDR3 protein: ASSQTGGTEAF

D gene: -
J gene: TRBJ2-1
CDR3 length: 11
V gene: TRBV6-5
CDR3 protein: ASSWKSGNEQF

D gene: -
J gene: TRBJ1-5
CDR3 length: 15
V gene: TRBV28
CDR3 protein: ASSFQGLRNSNQPQH

D gene: -
J gene: TRBJ2-1
CDR3 length: 13
V gene: TRBV27
CDR3 protein: ASSGDPSPYNEQF

D gene: -
J gene: TRBJ1-2
CDR3 length: 18
V gene: TRBV10-3
CDR3 protein: AISESLIQGAGAWDYGYT

D gene: TRBD2
J gene: TRBJ2-1
CDR3 length: 14
V gene: TRBV4-1
CDR3 protein: ASSQATSGVIHEQF

D gene: -
J gene: TRBJ1-2
CDR3 length: 13
V gene: TRBV2
CDR3 protein: ASSQEGRRIYGYT

D gene: -
J gene: TRBJ1-2
CDR3 length: 11
V gene: TRBV3-1/TRBV3-2
CDR3 protein: ASSQARNYGYT

D gene: -
J gene: TRBJ1-4
CDR3 length: 13
V gene: TRBV18
CDR3 protein: ASSPWTETNEKLF

D gene: -
J gene: TRBJ2-3
CDR3 length: 9
V gene: TRBV30
CDR3 protein: AWSVTGALV

D gene: TRBD1
J gene: TRBJ1-1
CDR3 length: 13
V gene: TRBV6-5
CDR3 protein: ASSSRGLMNTEAF

D gene: TRBD1
J gene: TRBJ2-5
CDR3 length: 12
V gene: TRBV28
CDR3 protein: ASSQGAQKETQY

D gene: -
J gene: TRBJ1-5
CDR3 length: 13
V gene: TRBV28
CDR3 protein: ASSTAGISYQPQH

D gene: TRBD2
J gene: TRBJ2-3
CDR3 length: 13
V gene: TRBV2
CDR3 protein: ASTPASGGTDTQY

D gene: TRBD2
J gene: TRBJ2-1
CDR3 length: 10
V gene: TRBV29-1
CDR3 protein: SGGTSGNPQF

D gene: -
J gene: TRBJ2-7
CDR3 length: 11
V gene: TRBV5-6
CDR3 protein: ASSSKISLEQY

D gene: TRBD1
J gene: TRBJ1-5
CDR3 length: 15
V gene: TRBV7-8
CDR3 protein: ASSPIVGTQGYQPQH

D gene: TRBD2
J gene: TRBJ2-1
CDR3 length: 14
V gene: TRBV15
CDR3 protein: ATSLLAGGLFNEQF

D gene: -
J gene: TRBJ2-7
CDR3 length: 11
V gene: TRBV10-3
CDR3 protein: AISATVVYEQY

D gene: TRBD1
J gene: TRBJ2-1
CDR3 length: 13
V gene: TRBV10-3
CDR3 protein: AISRTGGVGNEQF

D gene: TRBD2
J gene: TRBJ2-2
CDR3 length: 12
V gene: TRBV20-1
CDR3 protein: SASRGSDTGELF

D gene: -
J gene: TRBJ1-1
CDR3 length: 11
V gene: TRBV11-2
CDR3 protein: ASSLDGNTEAF

D gene: -
J gene: TRBJ1-4
CDR3 length: 13
V gene: TRBV11-2
CDR3 protein: ASSLDRQFNEKLF

D gene: TRBD2
J gene: TRBJ2-1
CDR3 length: 13
V gene: TRBV24-1
CDR3 protein: ATSDPAGGTNEQF

D gene: TRBD1
J gene: TRBJ2-6
CDR3 length: 14
V gene: TRBV2
CDR3 protein: ASRDRTISGANVLT

D gene: TRBD1
J gene: TRBJ1-3
CDR3 length: 13
V gene: TRBV7-9
CDR3 protein: ASSRYTTGGDTIY

D gene: -
J gene: TRBJ2-7
CDR3 length: 13
V gene: TRBV3-1/TRBV3-2
CDR3 protein: ASSQNIGLGNEQY

D gene: TRBD1
J gene: TRBJ2-3
CDR3 length: 13
V gene: TRBV5-1
CDR3 protein: ASSPGTGLADTQY

D gene: TRBD1
J gene: TRBJ1-2
CDR3 length: 13
V gene: TRBV10-3
CDR3 protein: AISSQQGALGGYT

D gene: -
J gene: TRBJ1-1
CDR3 length: 11
V gene: TRBV5-1
CDR3 protein: ASHRESNTEAF